This TCR beta chain was recovered during a study of blood T cell repertoires in COVID-19. Study overall: There were acute and convalescent COVID-19 samples, and they came from the United States, Italy and Spain.

Germline V gene data show CDR1 as PRHDT and CDR2 as FYEKMQ (reference sequence). CDR3 length equals 12 residues. This clone was found once. One end of the junction fails to match germline, which may point to a read error. Original data processing: Counts of nucleated cells, estimated from reference gene primer amplification, were obtained. Assay used: immunoSEQ multiplex PCR; TCRdb lists only in-frame clones, some missing. That table is the source of V, J and clone size, and D and trimming were worked out from the DNA. The data show just under 350,000 clones, around 91% seen once. Sequencing used peripheral blood. The genes are TRBV13 and TRBJ1-1, with TRBD1 matching 9 bases. This receptor was identified in a woman between 18 and 29 years old who had recovered from COVID-19. CDR3 residues: CASSITGTGPNF. CDR3 nucleotide sequence: TGTGCCAGCAGCATTACCGGGACAGGGCCTAACTTT.